This T cell receptor (beta chain) comes out of a study of T and B cells in COVID-19 patients. This clonotype has just a few counts. The V gene's germline CDR1 is MNHEY and CDR2 SVGAGI. This CDR3 is 14 amino acids long. J lost 2 bases, V lost 7 bases, and 5 bases had no gene match. TRB rearrangements were amplified by multiplex PCR with BIOMED2 TRB-A/B primers. A single record per CDR3 protein comes from TCRdb applying MiXCR to the multiplex PCR reads. The sample consists of roughly 8,100 distinct CDR3 sequences, roughly 31% of them appearing once. From blood, about 220-500 ng of genomic DNA served as TRB template.

The chain is built from TRBV6-5 and TRBJ2-5; 9 bases are a match to TRBD1. This receptor was identified in a human donor with active COVID-19. Sequencing used blood. The CDR3 is CASTGTGRQETQYF. CDR3 coding DNA: TGTGCCAGCACCGGGACAGGGCGGCAAGAGACCCAGTACTTC.